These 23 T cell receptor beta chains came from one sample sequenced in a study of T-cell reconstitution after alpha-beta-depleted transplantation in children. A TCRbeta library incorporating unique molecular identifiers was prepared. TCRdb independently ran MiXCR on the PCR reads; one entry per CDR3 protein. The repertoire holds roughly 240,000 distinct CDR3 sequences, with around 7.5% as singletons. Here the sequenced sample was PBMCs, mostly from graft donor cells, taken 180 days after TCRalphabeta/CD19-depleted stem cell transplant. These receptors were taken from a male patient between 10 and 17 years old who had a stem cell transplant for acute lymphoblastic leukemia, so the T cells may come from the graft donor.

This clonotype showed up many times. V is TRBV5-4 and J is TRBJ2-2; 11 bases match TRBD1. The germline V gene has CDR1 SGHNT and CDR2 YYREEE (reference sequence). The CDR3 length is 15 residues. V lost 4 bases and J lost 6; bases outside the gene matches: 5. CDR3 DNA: TGTGCCAGCAGCGTGCCGGGACAGGGGGCCGGGGAGCTGTTTTTT. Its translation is CASSVPGQGAGELFF. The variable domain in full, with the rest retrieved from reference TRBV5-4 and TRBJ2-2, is ETGVTQSPTHLIKTRGQQVTLRCSSQSGHNTVSWYQQALGQGPQFIFQYYREEENGRGNFPPRFSGLQFPNYSSELNVNALELDDSALYLCASSVPGQGAGELFFGEGSRLTVL.

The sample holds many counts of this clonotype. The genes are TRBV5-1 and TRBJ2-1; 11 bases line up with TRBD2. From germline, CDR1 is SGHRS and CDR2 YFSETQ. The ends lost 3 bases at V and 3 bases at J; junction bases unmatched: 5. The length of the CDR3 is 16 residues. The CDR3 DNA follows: TGCGCCAGCAGCTCTCTAACTAGCGGGGGCTACAATGAGCAGTTCTTC. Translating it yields CASSSLTSGGYNEQFF. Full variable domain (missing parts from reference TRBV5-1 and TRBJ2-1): KAGVTQTPRYLIKTRGQQVTLSCSPISGHRSVSWYQQTPGQGLQFLFEYFSETQRNKGNFPGRFSGRQFSNSRSEMNVSTLELGDSALYLCASSSLTSGGYNEQFFGPGTRLTVL.

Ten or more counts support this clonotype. CDR3: CASSLWGGGASGANVLTF. In DNA, the CDR3 is TGTGCCAGCAGTTTATGGGGAGGGGGCGCGTCTGGGGCCAACGTCCTGACTTTC. The chain has TRBV28 and TRBJ2-6; perhaps D is TRBD1 or TRBD2 (7 bases each). Trimming took off 0 bases at V and 1 base at J, with 13 bases between the two ends. The CDR3 spans 18 residues. Germline V gene sequence: CDR1 MDHEN, CDR2 SYDVKM.

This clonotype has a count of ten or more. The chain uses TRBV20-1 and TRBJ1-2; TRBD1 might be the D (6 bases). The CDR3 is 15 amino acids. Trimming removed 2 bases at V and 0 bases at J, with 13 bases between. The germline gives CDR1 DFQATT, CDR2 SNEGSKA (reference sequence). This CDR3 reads CSARLRQDPNYGYTF. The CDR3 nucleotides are TGCAGTGCTAGACTCAGACAGGATCCTAACTATGGCTACACCTTC.

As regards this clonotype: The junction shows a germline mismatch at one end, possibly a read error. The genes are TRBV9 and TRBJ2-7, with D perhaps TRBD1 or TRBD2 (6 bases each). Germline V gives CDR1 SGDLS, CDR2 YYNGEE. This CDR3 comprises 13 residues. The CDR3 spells CAISVGGSYEQYF. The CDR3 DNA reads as TGTGCCATCAGCGTAGGGGGGTCCTACGAGCAGTACTTC.

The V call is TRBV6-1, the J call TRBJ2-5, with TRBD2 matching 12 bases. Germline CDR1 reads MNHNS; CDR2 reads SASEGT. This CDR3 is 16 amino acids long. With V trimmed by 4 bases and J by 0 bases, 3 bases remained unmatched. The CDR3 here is CASSATSGRYQETQYF. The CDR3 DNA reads TGTGCCAGCAGTGCCACTAGCGGGAGGTACCAAGAGACCCAGTACTTC.

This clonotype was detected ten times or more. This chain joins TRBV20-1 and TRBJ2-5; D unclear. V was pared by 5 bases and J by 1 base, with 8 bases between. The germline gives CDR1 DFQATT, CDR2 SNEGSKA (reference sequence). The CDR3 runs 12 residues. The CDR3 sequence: CSARRGQETQYF. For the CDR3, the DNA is TGCAGTGCTCGCCGTGGCCAAGAGACCCAGTACTTC.

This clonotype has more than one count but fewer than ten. The DNA of the CDR3 is TGTGCCAGCAGCCCCCGGACAGGGAGAAGCTCTAACTATGGCTACACCTTC. Its translation is CASSPRTGRSSNYGYTF. The rearrangement uses TRBV3-1 and TRBJ1-2, with 8 bases fitting TRBD1. Germline V gene data show CDR1 as LGHDT and CDR2 as YNNKEL (reference sequence). The CDR3 loop spans 17 amino acids. V was clipped by 4 bases and J by 0 bases; unmatched bases: 10.

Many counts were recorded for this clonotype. Here the CDR3 DNA reads TGTGCCAGCAGTTTAAACTTCGGGGGATCCGGGGAGCTGTTTTTT. As protein: CASSLNFGGSGELFF. The chain employs TRBV12-3 or TRBV12-4 and TRBJ2-2, with a tentative D call TRBD2 (6 bases). The CDR3 runs to 15 residues. The V gene lost 2 bases and the J gene lost 6 bases, with 13 bases spanning the gap.

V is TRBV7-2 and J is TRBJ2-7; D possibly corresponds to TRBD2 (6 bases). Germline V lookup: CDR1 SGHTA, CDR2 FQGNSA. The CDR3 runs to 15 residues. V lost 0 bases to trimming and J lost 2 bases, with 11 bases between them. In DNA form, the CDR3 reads TGTGCCAGCAGCTTAGCGCCTTGGGGGGCCTACGAGCAGTACTTC. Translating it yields CASSLAPWGAYEQYF.

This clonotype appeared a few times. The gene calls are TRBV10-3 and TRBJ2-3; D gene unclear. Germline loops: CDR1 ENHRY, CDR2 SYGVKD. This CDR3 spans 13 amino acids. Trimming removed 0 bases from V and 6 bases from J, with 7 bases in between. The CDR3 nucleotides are TGTGCCATCAGTGAGTCGGGCCGGGATACGCAGTATTTT. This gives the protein CAISESGRDTQYF.

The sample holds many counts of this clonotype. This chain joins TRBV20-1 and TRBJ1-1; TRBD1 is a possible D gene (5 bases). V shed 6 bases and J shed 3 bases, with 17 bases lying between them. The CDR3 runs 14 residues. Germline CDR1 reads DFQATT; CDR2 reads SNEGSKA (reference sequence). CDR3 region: CSAPQVGEDTEAFF. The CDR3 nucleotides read TGCAGTGCCCCTCAAGTAGGGGAGGACACTGAAGCTTTCTTT.

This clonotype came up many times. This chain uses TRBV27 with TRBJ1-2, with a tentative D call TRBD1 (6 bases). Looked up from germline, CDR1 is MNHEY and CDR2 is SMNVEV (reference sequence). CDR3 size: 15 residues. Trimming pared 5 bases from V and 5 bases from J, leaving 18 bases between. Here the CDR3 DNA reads TGTGCCAGCAGTGCGGGCAGGGGATTGAATTATGGCTACACCTTC. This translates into CASSAGRGLNYGYTF.

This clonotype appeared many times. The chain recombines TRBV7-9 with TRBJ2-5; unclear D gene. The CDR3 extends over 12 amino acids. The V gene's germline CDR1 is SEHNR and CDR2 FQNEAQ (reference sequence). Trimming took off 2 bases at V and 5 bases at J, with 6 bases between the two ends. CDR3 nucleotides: TGTGCCAGCAGCTTATCGGCGGAGACCCAGTACTTC. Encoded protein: CASSLSAETQYF.

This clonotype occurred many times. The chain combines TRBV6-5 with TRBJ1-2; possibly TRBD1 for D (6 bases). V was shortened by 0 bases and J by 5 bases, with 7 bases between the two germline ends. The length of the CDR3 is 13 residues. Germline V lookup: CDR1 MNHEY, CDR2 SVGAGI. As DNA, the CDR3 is TGTGCCAGCAGTTACTCGAGGGGGTATGGCTACACCTTC. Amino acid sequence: CASSYSRGYGYTF.

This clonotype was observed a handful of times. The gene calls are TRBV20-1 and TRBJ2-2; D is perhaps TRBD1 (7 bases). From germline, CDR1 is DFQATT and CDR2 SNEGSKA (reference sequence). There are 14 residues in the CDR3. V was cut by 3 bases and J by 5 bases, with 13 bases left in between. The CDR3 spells CSARQGGRTGELFF. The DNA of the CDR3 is TGCAGTGCTAGGCAGGGGGGAAGAACCGGGGAGCTGTTTTTT.

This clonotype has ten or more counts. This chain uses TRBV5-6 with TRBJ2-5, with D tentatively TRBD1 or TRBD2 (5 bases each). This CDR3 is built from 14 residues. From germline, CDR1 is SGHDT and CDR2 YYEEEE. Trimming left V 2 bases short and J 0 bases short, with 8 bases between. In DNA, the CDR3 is TGTGCCAGCAGCTTCTCGGGACACCAAGAGACCCAGTACTTC. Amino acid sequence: CASSFSGHQETQYF.

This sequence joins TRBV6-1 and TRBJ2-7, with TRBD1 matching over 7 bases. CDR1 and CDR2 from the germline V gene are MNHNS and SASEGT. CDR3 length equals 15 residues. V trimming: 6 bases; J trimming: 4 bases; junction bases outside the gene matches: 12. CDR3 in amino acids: CASSSGQTYPYEQYF. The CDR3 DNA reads TGTGCCAGCAGCTCGGGACAGACCTACCCGTACGAGCAGTACTTC.

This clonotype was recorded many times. CDR3 coding DNA: TGTGCCAGCAGTTTCGAGACAGGAGGAAATTCACCCCTCCACTTT. Its translation: CASSFETGGNSPLHF. The rearrangement links TRBV12-3 or TRBV12-4 to TRBJ1-6; a possible D gene is TRBD1 (6 bases). V was pared by 3 bases and J by 7 bases, with 13 bases between. The CDR3 contains 15 residues.

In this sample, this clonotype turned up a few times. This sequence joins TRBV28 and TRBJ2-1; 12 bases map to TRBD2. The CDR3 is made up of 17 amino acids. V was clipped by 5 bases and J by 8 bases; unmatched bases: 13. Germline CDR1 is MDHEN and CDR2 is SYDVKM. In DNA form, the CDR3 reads TGTGCCAGCAGTCCCACCAAGACTAGCGGGAGCGAAGATGAGCAGTTCTTC. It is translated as CASSPTKTSGSEDEQFF.

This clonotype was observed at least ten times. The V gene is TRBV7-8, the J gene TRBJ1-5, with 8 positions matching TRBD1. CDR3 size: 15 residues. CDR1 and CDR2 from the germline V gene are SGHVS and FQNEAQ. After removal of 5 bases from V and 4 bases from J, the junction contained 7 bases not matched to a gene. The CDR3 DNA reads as TGTGCCAGCAGCCGGCAGGGGGCCCCGAATCAGCCCCAGCATTTT. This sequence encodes CASSRQGAPNQPQHF. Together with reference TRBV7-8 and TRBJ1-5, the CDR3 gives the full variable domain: GAGVSQSPRYKVAKRGQDVALRCDPISGHVSLFWYQQALGQGPEFLTYFQNEAQLDKSGLPSDRFFAERPEGSVSTLKIQRTQQEDSAVYLCASSRQGAPNQPQHFGDGTRLSIL.

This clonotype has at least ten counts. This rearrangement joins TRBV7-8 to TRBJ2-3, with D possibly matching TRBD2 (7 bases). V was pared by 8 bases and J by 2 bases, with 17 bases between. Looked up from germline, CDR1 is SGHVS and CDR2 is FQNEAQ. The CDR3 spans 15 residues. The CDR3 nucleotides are TGTGCCAGCCGTCTACTCGGGGGGCCCACAGATACGCAGTATTTT. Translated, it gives CASRLLGGPTDTQYF.

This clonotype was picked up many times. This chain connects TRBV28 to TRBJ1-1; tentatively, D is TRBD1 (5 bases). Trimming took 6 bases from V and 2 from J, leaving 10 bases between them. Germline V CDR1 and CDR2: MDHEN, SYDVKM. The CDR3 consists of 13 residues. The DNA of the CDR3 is TGTGCCAGCAGGCCCGGGACTAACACTGAAGCTTTCTTT. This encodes CASRPGTNTEAFF.